This T cell receptor beta chain was documented in a study of OX40 agonist ivuxolimab in advanced cancers. The overall study: At approximately 83% male, the cohort had a mean age of 60 years, ranging from about 23 to 80. Treatment received earlier with anti-PD-1, anti-PD-L1 or anti-CTLA-4 agents was allowed, and 40% had some. Partial responses occurred in Three dose-escalation patients, one with hepatocellular carcinoma and two with cutaneous melanoma.

The table came from immunoSEQ multiplex PCR; TCRdb's copy has only in-frame clones and leaves some out. The top ten hold 0.75% to 0.95% of the sample, which has 100,000 or so clones, roughly nine tenths seen once. With regard to this clone: Its antigen is undetermined.

Germline CDR1 reads GTSNPN; CDR2 reads SVGIG (reference sequence). CDR3 length equals 14 residues. V was shortened by 5 bases and J by 1 base, with 14 bases between the two germline ends. General study findings and limits: The study observed clonal expansion of CD4+ and CD8+ blood T cells by week 6 at 0.1 to 3.0 mg/kg.

This TCR was sampled from an adult with an advanced solid tumor such as melanoma, head and neck, liver or kidney cancer. The specimen comprised CD4+ or CD8+ T cells sorted from blood, sampled in a trial of the OX40 agonist ivuxolimab. This sequence joins TRBV30 and TRBJ2-5; D is perhaps TRBD2 (6 bases). The CDR3 nucleotides are TGTGCCTGGGGGGGGAGCGGACCCCAAGAGACCCAGTACTTC. Its protein product is CAWGGSGPQETQYF.